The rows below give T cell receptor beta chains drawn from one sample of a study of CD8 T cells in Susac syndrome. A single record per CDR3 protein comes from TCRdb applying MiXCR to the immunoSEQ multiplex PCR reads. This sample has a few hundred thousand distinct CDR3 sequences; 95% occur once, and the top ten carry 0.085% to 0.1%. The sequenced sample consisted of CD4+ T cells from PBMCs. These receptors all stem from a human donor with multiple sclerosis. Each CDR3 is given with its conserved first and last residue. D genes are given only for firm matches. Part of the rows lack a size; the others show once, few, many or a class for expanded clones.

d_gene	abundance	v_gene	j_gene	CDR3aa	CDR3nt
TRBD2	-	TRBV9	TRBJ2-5	CASSVGSSGATGTQYF	TGTGCCAGCAGCGTAGGCTCTAGCGGGGCCACAGGGACCCAGTACTTC
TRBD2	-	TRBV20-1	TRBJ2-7	CSADGLAGVYEQYF	TGCAGTGCTGACGGACTAGCGGGAGTATACGAGCAGTACTTC
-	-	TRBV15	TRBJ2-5	CATSREDQETQYF	TGTGCCACCAGCAGAGAGGACCAAGAGACCCAGTACTTC
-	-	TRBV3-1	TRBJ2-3	CASSFSGRDTQYF	TGTGCCAGCAGCTTCAGCGGAAGAGATACGCAGTATTTT
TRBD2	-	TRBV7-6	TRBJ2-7	CASKGGGSEQYF	TGTGCCAGCAAGGGCGGGGGAAGCGAGCAGTACTTC
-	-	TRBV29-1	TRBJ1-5	CSVAPGGRNQPQHF	TGCAGCGTTGCACCCGGGGGAAGGAATCAGCCCCAGCATTTT
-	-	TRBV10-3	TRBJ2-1	CAISLGPYNEQFF	TGTGCCATCAGTTTAGGCCCCTACAATGAGCAGTTCTTC
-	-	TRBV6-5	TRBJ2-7	CATRWGISYEQYF	TGTGCCACCCGATGGGGCATCTCCTACGAGCAGTACTTC
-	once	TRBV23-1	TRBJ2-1	CASTTPERGSWNEQFF	TGCGCCAGCACCACCCCGGAGAGGGGGAGCTGGAATGAGCAGTTCTTC
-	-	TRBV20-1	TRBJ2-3	CMCSADTQYF	TGCATGTGTTCAGCAGATACGCAGTATTTT
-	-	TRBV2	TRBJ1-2	CASPTVYGYTF	TGTGCCAGCCCGACGGTGTATGGCTACACCTTC
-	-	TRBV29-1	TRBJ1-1	CSVEEQGGLNTEAFF	TGCAGCGTTGAAGAACAAGGGGGGTTGAACACTGAAGCTTTCTTT
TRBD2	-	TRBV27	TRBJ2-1	CASSLSGLAGYKQFF	TGTGCCAGCAGTTTATCGGGACTAGCGGGGTACAAGCAGTTCTTC
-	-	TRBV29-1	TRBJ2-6	CSVEERTGANVLTF	TGCAGCGTTGAGGAGAGGACTGGGGCCAACGTCCTGACTTTC
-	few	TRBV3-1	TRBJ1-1	CASSQGTGGTEAFF	TGTGCCAGCAGCCAAGGTACAGGCGGGACTGAAGCTTTCTTT
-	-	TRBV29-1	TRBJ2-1	CSVSPLGSSYNEQFF	TGCAGCGTGAGCCCCCTCGGCAGCTCCTACAATGAGCAGTTCTTC
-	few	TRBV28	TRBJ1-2	CASSSPYGYTF	TGTGCCAGCAGTTCCCCCTATGGCTACACCTTC
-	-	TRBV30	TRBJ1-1	CAWSVQVNTEAFF	TGTGCCTGGAGTGTCCAGGTGAACACTGAAGCTTTCTTT
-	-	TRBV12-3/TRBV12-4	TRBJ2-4	CASSLATTKNIQYF	TGTGCCAGCAGTTTAGCCACCACAAAAAACATTCAGTACTTC
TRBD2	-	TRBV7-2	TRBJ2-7	CASSRGGSEQYF	TGTGCCAGCAGCCGCGGGGGGTCAGAGCAGTACTTC
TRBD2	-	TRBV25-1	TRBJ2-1	CASRRTSGGAGEQFF	TGTGCCAGCAGGAGGACTAGCGGGGGGGCCGGGGAGCAGTTCTTC
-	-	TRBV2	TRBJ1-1	CASSDSRNTEAFF	TGTGCCAGCAGTGATTCGAGGAACACTGAAGCTTTCTTT
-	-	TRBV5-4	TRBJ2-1	CASSSPWSHEQFF	TGTGCCAGCAGCTCACCCTGGTCCCATGAGCAGTTCTTC
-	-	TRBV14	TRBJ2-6	CASSIWTESSGANVLTF	TGTGCCAGCAGCATCTGGACGGAGAGCTCTGGGGCCAACGTCCTGACTTTC
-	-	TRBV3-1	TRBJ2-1	CAPHLPIWYNEQFF	TGTGCCCCGCACCTTCCCATCTGGTACAATGAGCAGTTCTTC
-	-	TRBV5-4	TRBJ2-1	CAGKRDRKQFF	TGTGCCGGAAAACGAGACAGAAAGCAGTTCTTC
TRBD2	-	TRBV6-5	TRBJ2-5	CASSTVAGRGTQYF	TGTGCCAGCAGTACCGTAGCGGGACGCGGGACCCAGTACTTC
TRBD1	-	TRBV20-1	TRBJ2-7	CSARGVAGGEQYF	TGCAGTGCTAGAGGGGTTGCAGGGGGCGAGCAGTACTTC
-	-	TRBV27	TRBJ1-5	CASSLFAGELGGQPQHF	TGTGCCAGCAGTTTATTTGCAGGGGAGCTAGGCGGTCAGCCCCAGCATTTT
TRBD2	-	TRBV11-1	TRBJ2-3	CASRDSGSTDTQYF	TGTGCCAGCAGGGATAGCGGGAGCACAGATACGCAGTATTTT
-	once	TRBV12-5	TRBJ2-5	CASGLGPGTQYF	TGTGCTAGTGGTTTAGGGCCGGGGACCCAGTACTTC
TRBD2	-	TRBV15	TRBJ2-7	CATSRVSSGAYEQYF	TGTGCCACCAGCAGAGTGTCTAGCGGGGCTTACGAGCAGTACTTC
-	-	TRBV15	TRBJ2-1	CAIASGSSYNEQFF	TGTGCCATTGCAAGTGGGAGCTCCTACAATGAGCAGTTCTTC
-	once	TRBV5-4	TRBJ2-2	CASSLVRGANTGELFF	TGTGCCAGCAGCTTGGTCAGGGGTGCTAACACCGGGGAGCTGTTTTTT
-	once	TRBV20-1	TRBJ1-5	CSASNWARDYQPQHF	TGCAGTGCTAGTAATTGGGCCAGGGACTATCAGCCCCAGCATTTT
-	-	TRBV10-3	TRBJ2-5	CATKPGHDGETQYF	TGTGCCACCAAACCCGGACACGACGGAGAGACCCAGTACTTC
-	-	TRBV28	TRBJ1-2	CASSPQAKGWYGYTF	TGTGCCAGCAGTCCCCAAGCGAAGGGCTGGTATGGCTACACCTTC
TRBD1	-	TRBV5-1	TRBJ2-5	CASTQPGGVLETQYF	TGCGCCAGCACCCAACCAGGGGGCGTTTTGGAGACCCAGTACTTC
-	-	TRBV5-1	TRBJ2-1	CASGQSGPSYNEQFF	TGCGCCAGCGGGCAGTCTGGACCCTCCTACAATGAGCAGTTCTTC
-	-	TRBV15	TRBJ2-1	CATSRDRRNEQFF	TGTGCCACCAGCAGAGATAGGAGAAACGAGCAGTTCTTC
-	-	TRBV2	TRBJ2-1	CASSEHAEQFF	TGTGCCAGCAGTGAACACGCCGAGCAGTTCTTC
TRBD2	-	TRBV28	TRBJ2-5	CASSPSGLAGSGQETQYF	TGTGCCAGCAGCCCCTCAGGACTAGCGGGAAGTGGCCAAGAGACCCAGTACTTC
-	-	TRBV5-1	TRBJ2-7	CASSPDAYSYEQYF	TGCGCCAGCAGCCCGGACGCTTACTCCTACGAGCAGTACTTC
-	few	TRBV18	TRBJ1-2	CASSPQGASGYTF	TGTGCCAGCTCACCACAGGGCGCGAGTGGCTACACCTTC
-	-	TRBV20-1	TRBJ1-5	CSARDWGRNQPQHF	TGCAGTGCTAGAGATTGGGGCCGCAATCAGCCCCAGCATTTT
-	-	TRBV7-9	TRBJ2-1	CASSREGFEQFF	TGTGCCAGCAGCCGAGAGGGGTTTGAGCAGTTCTTC
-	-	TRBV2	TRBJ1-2	CASSVFTGYGYTF	TGTGCCAGCAGTGTTTTTACGGGATATGGCTACACCTTC
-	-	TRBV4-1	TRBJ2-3	CASSQQGPVDTQYF	TGCGCCAGCAGCCAGCAGGGACCAGTAGATACGCAGTATTTT
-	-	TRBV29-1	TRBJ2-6	CSVASTGANVLTF	TGCAGCGTTGCATCTACCGGGGCCAACGTCCTGACTTTC
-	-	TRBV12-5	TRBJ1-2	CASGQGDGYTF	TGTGCTAGTGGCCAAGGGGATGGCTACACCTTC
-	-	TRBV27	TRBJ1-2	CASSFMGDYGYTF	TGTGCCAGCAGTTTTATGGGCGACTATGGCTACACCTTC
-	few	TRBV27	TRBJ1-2	CASSLSGGYGYTF	TGTGCCAGCAGTTTATCGGGGGGTTATGGCTACACCTTC
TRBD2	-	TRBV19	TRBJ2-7	CASSMPRDYSYEQYF	TGTGCCAGTAGTATGCCCCGGGACTATTCCTACGAGCAATACTTC
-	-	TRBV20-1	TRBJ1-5	CSARIGRTNQPQHF	TGCAGTGCTAGAATTGGCAGGACCAACCAGCCCCAGCATTTT
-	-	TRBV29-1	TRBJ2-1	CSARQRASTAEQFF	TGCAGCGCTCGCCAGCGGGCCTCTACTGCTGAGCAGTTCTTC
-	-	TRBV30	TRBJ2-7	CAWSLNYEQYF	TGTGCCTGGAGTCTCAACTACGAGCAGTACTTC
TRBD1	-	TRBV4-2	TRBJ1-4	CASSQDPQGANEKLFF	TGTGCCAGCAGCCAGGACCCACAGGGGGCTAATGAAAAACTGTTTTTT